This TCR beta chain was sequenced in a study of early T cells in non-severe SARS-CoV-2 infection (dated by TCRdb to the early 2020s). Background for the entire study: Because TCR sequencing relied on bulk RNA taken from unsorted whole blood, pairing of alpha and beta chains was not possible. The study at large found these results: VDJdb matching was skewed toward anti-spike CD8 responses and likely underestimated virus-specific expansions, missing private and CD4 specificities.

Concerning this clonotype itself: Its specific antigen is unknown. No much larger clone exists at a distance of one base, and base qualities are not known.

The study was a case-control design nested within a healthcare worker cohort in London, UK, with weekly nasopharyngeal swab PCR tests and blood sampling. Healthcare workers were recruited during the week of the UK lockdown, between 23 and 31 March 2020, and followed weekly for up to 16 weeks. V lost 5 bases and J lost 4 bases, and the count of bases not matched to a germline gene is 8. CDR1 and CDR2, per the germline V gene (reference sequence), are DFQATT and SNEGSKA. From the cysteine up to the phenylalanine, the CDR3 has a length of 13 residues. Here the CDR3 DNA is all that survives: 39 bases in frame from base 1. Receptors were amplified or captured by 5' RACE. Sequencing instrument: NextSeq 500. To correct for sequencing error and PCR bias, the TCR library protocol tagged individual cDNA molecules with unique molecular identifiers. Both TCR alpha and beta chains were sequenced, and tight co-correlation was observed between alpha and beta sequence abundances in each sample. For the original study's pipeline: Decombinator V4 was used to perform V gene, J gene and CDR3 annotation of TCR sequences. Expanded TCRs were defined as changing significantly between any two time points under a Poisson model with p below 0.0001. TCR abundances were normalised to the total number of TCRs sequenced per sample and expressed as counts per million. TRAV1-2 paired with TRAJ12, TRAJ20 or TRAJ33 defined MAIT TCRs, while TRAV10 paired with TRAJ18 defined iNKT TCRs. VDJdb, accessed on 1 November 2021, was searched for TCRs annotated for CMV, EBV and SARS-CoV-2, and TCRs annotated for more than one antigen were excluded. Using fastp at Q25 and MiXCR, TCRdb reprocessed the public reads and kept productive beta chains. For every CDR3 protein sequence, its rows merge into one entry that carries the most common genes and DNA. The V and J calls were determined by TCRdb, not by the authors. In all, the sample holds some 76,000 distinct CDR3 sequences, and roughly a sixth of those were seen once. More than 10% of the sample is held by the ten biggest clonotypes.

Sequencing used whole blood. The chain was built from TRBV20-1 and TRBJ2-7; 7 bases in between match TRBD1. The TCR sequence derives from an adult who was a healthcare worker with PCR-confirmed SARS-CoV-2 infection or an uninfected control (not recorded which). This receptor has the CDR3 CSADTGVGYEQYF. The nucleotide sequence is TGCAGTGCTGATACAGGGGTTGGGTACGAGCAGTACTTC.